This TCR beta chain was captured in a study of T cells in localized non-small cell lung cancer. Study findings and constraints: Maximal T cell clonality occurred in uninvolved adjacent lung, with tumor ranking below it. It remains possible that heterogeneity exists, since only one tumor region was sequenced. Higher adjacent-lung clonality was associated with shorter survival. When the top 100 tumor clones were examined, a median approximately 60 of them also appeared in the adjacent lung, which was paired and uninvolved.

Turning to this clone: Antigen: not known.

The assay was immunoSEQ multiplex PCR, and TCRdb's table has in-frame clones only and misses some. The sample has about 24,000 clones, about four fifths seen once. This CDR3 contains 16 residues. Trimming at V came to 3 bases and at J to 7 bases, leaving 10 bases not matched to a gene. The germline V gene encodes CDR1 SGHNT and CDR2 YENEEA. This chain joins TRBV11-3 and TRBJ1-2, with TRBD1 matching 11 bases. The specimen comprised PBMCs, sampled before any cancer treatment. This clonotype originated in a man aged 40 to 69 with stage II lung adenocarcinoma. The CDR3 loop reads CASSFGQGASLSGYTF. The CDR3, as DNA: TGTGCCAGCAGCTTCGGACAGGGGGCTTCGCTGAGTGGCTACACCTTC.